What follows are 27 T cell receptor beta chains derived from one specimen sequenced in a study of chemoradiotherapy in HPV16-positive cancers. Assay: immunoSEQ multiplex PCR; the TCRdb copy retains only in-frame clones and omits some. The table lists about 31,000 clones, about 80% of them singletons. The specimen comprised blood, sampled from a patient who underwent chemoradiotherapy. The receptor source for this set is a human donor with HPV-associated anogenital cancer.

J is TRBJ1-2 and V is TRBV2, with a weak D call TRBD1 (6 bases). From germline, CDR1 is SNHLY and CDR2 FYNNEI. Trimming took off 8 bases at V and 4 bases at J, with 26 bases between the two ends. The CDR3 length is 17 residues. As DNA, the CDR3 is TGTGCCAGCCTCTCTGGGAGGATAGGGGGGCGTTCCTATGGCTACACCTTC. It specifies CASLSGRIGGRSYGYTF.

This chain links TRBV7-9 with TRBJ1-2; 9 positions match TRBD1. Unmatched junction bases numbered 16, after V lost 5 bases and J lost 6 bases. Germline loops: CDR1 SEHNR, CDR2 FQNEAQ (reference sequence). This CDR3 has 17 amino acids. The DNA of the CDR3 is TGTGCCAGCAGCCCCCTCCCAGGACAGGGGCGGTTTCATGGCTACACCTTC. Its translation: CASSPLPGQGRFHGYTF.

The J gene is TRBJ2-7, the V gene TRBV7-9, with TRBD1 matching 7 bases. The length of the CDR3 is 12 residues. Germline V gives CDR1 SEHNR, CDR2 FQNEAQ (reference sequence). V lost 0 bases and J lost 10; bases outside the gene matches: 3. The CDR3 sequence: CASSLATGVQYF. CDR3 DNA: TGTGCCAGCAGCTTAGCAACAGGGGTTCAGTACTTC.

The chain carries TRBV7-6 and TRBJ1-6; D is ambiguous. CDR3 length equals 17 residues. V lost 2 bases and J lost 6, with 17 bases in between. From germline, CDR1 is SGHVS and CDR2 FNYEAQ. The CDR3 is CASSLRNTEGFNSPLHF. The CDR3 nucleotides read TGTGCCAGCAGCTTAAGGAACACAGAGGGATTTAATTCACCCCTCCACTTT.

This chain links TRBV5-1 with TRBJ1-1; 11 bases agree with TRBD1. CDR3 length: 15 amino acids. Per the germline V gene, CDR1 is SGHRS and CDR2 is YFSETQ. The J segment lost 4 bases and the V segment lost 0 bases, leaving 2 bases of the junction unmatched. The CDR3 reads CASSLDGTGGTEAFF. The CDR3 nucleotides read TGCGCCAGCAGCTTGGACGGGACAGGGGGCACTGAAGCTTTCTTT.

J is TRBJ1-5 and V is TRBV29-1; weak D call: TRBD1 (6 bases). Germline V lookup: CDR1 SQVTM, CDR2 ANQGSEA. V was pared by 5 bases and J by 4 bases, with 12 bases between. This CDR3 contains 13 residues. CDR3 in amino acids: CSVKTGFNQPQHF. In DNA, the CDR3 is TGCAGCGTTAAAACAGGGTTTAATCAGCCCCAGCATTTT.

The rearrangement uses TRBV2 and TRBJ2-5, with TRBD1 matching over 8 bases. The germline gives CDR1 SNHLY, CDR2 FYNNEI. Losses at the gene ends were 7 bases for V and 5 bases for J; bases not matched to a gene: 9. The CDR3 has 14 amino acids. The CDR3, as DNA: TGTGCCAGCATGACAGGGGCGTGGGAGGAGACCCAGTACTTC. Amino acid sequence: CASMTGAWEETQYF.

This clone turned up a few times. The chain carries TRBV2 and TRBJ1-5; 9 nucleotides match TRBD1. Germline V lookup: CDR1 SNHLY, CDR2 FYNNEI. CDR3 length: 15 amino acids. V shed 6 bases, J shed 2 bases, and the junction held 5 bases outside the gene matches. The CDR3 sequence is CASSRDRVRNQPQHF. For the CDR3, the DNA is TGTGCCAGCAGCCGGGACAGGGTCCGCAATCAGCCCCAGCATTTT.

This rearrangement joins TRBV7-9 to TRBJ2-4, with 9 positions matching TRBD1. Germline CDR1 reads SEHNR; CDR2 reads FQNEAQ (reference sequence). J gave up 8 bases and V 5 bases, and 13 bases lay outside the gene matches. CDR3 length equals 16 residues. The CDR3 DNA reads TGTGCCAGCAGCCAAGGACAGGGGTTGGAGGAGGACATTCAGTACTTC. It translates to CASSQGQGLEEDIQYF.

This chain joins TRBV6-5 and TRBJ1-2, with 8 bases fitting TRBD1. The germline V gene has CDR1 MNHEY and CDR2 SVGAGI. The CDR3 consists of 15 residues. V dropped 6 bases and J dropped 6; count of bases not matched to a gene: 12. CDR3: CASRERGRGRDGYTF. The DNA for the CDR3 is TGTGCCAGCAGGGAACGGGGCAGGGGGCGCGATGGCTACACCTTC.

The chain recombines TRBV18 with TRBJ2-3; D perhaps matches TRBD1 (6 bases). CDR3 length: 15 residues. V dropped 5 bases and J dropped 4 bases, with 16 bases sitting between them. The germline CDR1 and CDR2 sequences are KGHSH and LQKENI. CDR3 sequence: CASSRDTAVADTQYF. CDR3 sequence (DNA): TGTGCCAGCTCAAGGGACACGGCGGTGGCAGATACGCAGTATTTT.

This clone was seen more than once but under ten times. V and J are TRBV19 and TRBJ1-5; 8 bases fit TRBD1. Germline-derived CDR1 and CDR2 are LNHDA and SQIVND (reference sequence). The CDR3 loop spans 13 amino acids. After removal of 8 bases from V and 9 bases from J, the junction contained 9 bases not matched to a gene. The CDR3 nucleotides read TGTGCCAGTCGCAGGGGGCTAGGGCGGCCCCAGCATTTT. It specifies CASRRGLGRPQHF.

The rearrangement joins TRBV11-1 to TRBJ1-1, with 7 bases aligning to TRBD1. The junction had 13 bases not matched to a gene; V was cut back by 5 bases and J by 4 bases. CDR3 size: 16 residues. Per the germline V gene, CDR1 is SGHAT and CDR2 is FQDESV (reference sequence). The CDR3 bases are TGTGCCAGCAGCCCGCGGGACAGAAAGGGTGGCACTGAAGCTTTCTTT. It specifies CASSPRDRKGGTEAFF.

V usage is TRBV5-1 and J usage is TRBJ1-1; weak D call: TRBD1 (5 bases). This CDR3 comprises 13 residues. Germline V gives CDR1 SGHRS, CDR2 YFSETQ. Between the trimmed V and J ends, which lost 3 bases and 1 base, there was a span of 7 bases. The CDR3 here is CASSWGENTEAFF. As DNA, the CDR3 is TGCGCCAGCAGCTGGGGGGAGAACACTGAAGCTTTCTTT.

The chain carries TRBV27 and TRBJ1-6; tentatively, D is TRBD1 (6 bases). V was cut by 5 bases and J by 12 bases, with 17 bases left in between. Germline V CDR1 and CDR2: MNHEY, SMNVEV (reference sequence). This CDR3 has 14 amino acids. The CDR3 sequence: CASSGGREWIPLHF. Here the CDR3 DNA reads TGTGCCAGCAGTGGGGGGCGTGAATGGATACCCCTCCACTTT.

The V gene is TRBV28, the J gene TRBJ1-5; 10 bases agree with TRBD1. CDR3 length equals 15 residues. Germline V gives CDR1 MDHEN, CDR2 SYDVKM. The V and J ends lost 5 bases and 7 bases, in that order; junction bases with no gene match: 8. The CDR3 DNA reads TGTGCCAGCAGTGAGGGACAGGGGATCTCCCAGCCCCAGCATTTT. Amino acid sequence: CASSEGQGISQPQHF.

This clone was recorded once. The rearrangement joins TRBV7-2 to TRBJ2-7; D gene uncertain. The CDR3 covers 13 residues. Trimming removed 1 base from V and 6 bases from J, with 10 bases in between. Per germline, CDR1 SGHTA and CDR2 FQGNSA. CDR3 sequence (DNA): TGTGCCAGCAGCTTAGTGATCGGCGGCGAGCAGTACTTC. The encoded protein is CASSLVIGGEQYF.

The chain employs TRBV11-1 and TRBJ1-2, with TRBD1 matching 8 bases. The CDR3 runs to 13 residues. The V gene's germline CDR1 is SGHAT and CDR2 FQDESV (reference sequence). Losses at the gene ends were 5 bases for V and 6 bases for J; bases not matched to a gene: 5. The CDR3: CASSPDRVDGYTF. The CDR3 region has the DNA TGTGCCAGCAGCCCGGACAGGGTGGATGGCTACACCTTC. The whole variable domain, remainder taken from reference TRBV11-1 and TRBJ1-2, is EAEVAQSPRYKITEKSQAVAFWCDPISGHATLYWYRQILGQGPELLVQFQDESVVDDSQLPKDRFSAERLKGVDSTLKIQPAELGDSAMYLCASSPDRVDGYTFGSGTRLTVV.

The chain recombines TRBV19 with TRBJ1-1; D remains ambiguous. V lost 2 bases, J lost 3 bases, and 13 bases lay in between. Germline V gene sequence: CDR1 LNHDA, CDR2 SQIVND (reference sequence). The CDR3 spans 15 residues. The CDR3 loop is CASSIIPGIDTEAFF. CDR3 in DNA: TGTGCCAGTAGTATAATACCGGGCATCGACACTGAAGCTTTCTTT. Using reference TRBV19 and TRBJ1-1 for the parts outside the CDR3, the full variable domain is DGGITQSPKYLFRKEGQNVTLSCEQNLNHDAMYWYRQDPGQGLRLIYYSQIVNDFQKGDIAEGYSVSREKKESFPLTVTSAQKNPTAFYLCASSIIPGIDTEAFFGQGTRLTVV.

V and J are TRBV20-1 and TRBJ1-1; D is undetermined. The CDR3 spans 10 residues. Trimming shortened V by 2 bases and J by 5 bases, and 3 bases separated the two germline ends. Germline V CDR1 and CDR2: DFQATT, SNEGSKA (reference sequence). As DNA, the CDR3 is TGCAGTGCTAGAAGGACTGAAGCTTTCTTT. Encoded protein: CSARRTEAFF.

The chain employs TRBV6-5 and TRBJ2-5; D unresolved. Trimming removed 8 bases from V and 4 bases from J, with 8 bases in between. Looked up from germline, CDR1 is MNHEY and CDR2 is SVGAGI. The CDR3 is 11 amino acids. The CDR3 loop is CASGRIETQYF. The CDR3 bases are TGTGCCAGCGGTCGAATAGAGACCCAGTACTTC.

The rearrangement links TRBV2 to TRBJ1-5, with D possibly being TRBD1 (5 bases). Germline-derived CDR1 and CDR2 are SNHLY and FYNNEI. V was shortened by 7 bases and J by 5 bases, with 18 bases between the two germline ends. The length of the CDR3 is 15 residues. CDR3 DNA sequence: TGTGCCAGCACGGCGGACATACAGGATTATCAGCCCCAGCATTTT. It translates to CASTADIQDYQPQHF.

The chain uses TRBV6-1 and TRBJ2-7, with D perhaps assigned TRBD1 or TRBD2 (5 bases each). CDR1 is MNHNS, CDR2 SASEGT, per germline. The V end was cut by 6 bases, the J end by 3 bases, with 12 bases between. There are 13 residues in the CDR3. CDR3 nucleotides: TGTGCCAGCAGCCAGGGACGGATCTACGAGCAGTACGTC. Protein: CASSQGRIYEQYV.

The chain carries TRBV29-1 and TRBJ2-2, with D perhaps TRBD2 (6 bases). CDR1 and CDR2 (germline): SQVTM, ANQGSEA. The CDR3 runs 16 residues. V lost 6 bases, J lost 4 bases, and 21 bases lay in between. Here the CDR3 DNA reads TGCAGCGTCAGAACCCGCCGGGACTTGGGCACCGGGGAGCTGTTTTTT. Its translation is CSVRTRRDLGTGELFF.

The chain has TRBV25-1 and TRBJ2-3; D might be TRBD1 (5 bases). CDR1 and CDR2 (germline): MGHDK, SYGVNS. The CDR3 loop spans 15 amino acids. The V and J ends lost 3 bases and 1 base respectively, with 11 bases between them. CDR3 DNA sequence: TGTGCCAGCAGTGAGCAGGGATTGGGCACAGATACGCAGTATTTT. The encoded protein is CASSEQGLGTDTQYF.

This chain uses TRBV18 with TRBJ2-6; either TRBD1 or TRBD2 may supply D (5 bases each). CDR3 size: 20 residues. Trimming pared 2 bases from V and 0 bases from J, leaving 20 bases between. CDR1 is KGHSH, CDR2 LQKENI, per germline. In nucleotides, the CDR3 is TGTGCCAGCTCACCAAGATCCCGGGCAGGGACGCTCTCTGGGGCCAACGTCCTGACTTTC. Residues: CASSPRSRAGTLSGANVLTF.

The gene calls are TRBV5-1 and TRBJ1-3, with a tentative D call TRBD1 (5 bases). In germline, CDR1 is SGHRS, CDR2 YFSETQ. This CDR3 comprises 15 residues. Trimming removed 2 bases from V and 0 bases from J, with 9 bases in between. The CDR3 DNA reads TGCGCCAGCAGCTTCGACAGTACCTCTGGAAACACCATATATTTT. Translation: CASSFDSTSGNTIYF.